The 22 T cell receptor beta chains below were found in one sample sequenced in a study of neurological immune-mediated disorders. Time point: longitudinal time-point 3. MiXCR was run by TCRdb on the 5' RACE reads, yielding one entry per CDR3 protein. Here the sample spans about 80,000 distinct CDR3 sequences, approximately 4.3% being singletons. Sequenced sample: PBMCs. The receptors stem from a woman aged 55-69 years with multiple sclerosis.

Many counts were recorded for this clonotype. This chain joins TRBV29-1 and TRBJ2-7, with 9 bases matching TRBD1. V lost 7 bases to trimming and J lost 5 bases; unmatched junction nucleotides: 9. The CDR3 length is 13 residues. Germline values: CDR1 SQVTM, CDR2 ANQGSEA. CDR3 protein: CSGGSGTGNEQYF. CDR3 sequence (DNA): TGCAGCGGGGGGTCCGGGACAGGGAACGAGCAGTACTTC.

There are many counts of this clonotype. The V and J genes are TRBV5-1 and TRBJ1-2; D may be TRBD1 (5 bases). Trimming removed 5 bases from V and 4 bases from J, with 18 bases in between. The CDR3 has 15 amino acids. The germline V gene has CDR1 SGHRS and CDR2 YFSETQ. CDR3 coding DNA: TGCGCCAGCAGGGCGGGGGAACTCGATACCTATGGCTACACCTTC. Residues: CASRAGELDTYGYTF.

The sample holds many counts of this clonotype. The chain links TRBV7-9 to TRBJ2-1; TRBD2 is a possible D gene (6 bases). Germline CDR1 and CDR2: SEHNR and FQNEAQ (reference sequence). Trimming took 2 bases from V and 0 from J, leaving 11 bases between them. CDR3 size: 16 residues. The CDR3: CASSLWDSLSYNEQFF. The CDR3 DNA is TGTGCCAGCAGCTTATGGGACTCCCTCTCCTACAATGAGCAGTTCTTC.

This clonotype was counted ten times or more. The V and J genes are TRBV6-1 and TRBJ2-3; 8 bases are a match to TRBD1. J gave up 1 base and V 4 bases, and 13 bases lay outside the gene matches. CDR1 and CDR2 from the germline V gene are MNHNS and SASEGT. The length of the CDR3 is 18 residues. The CDR3 DNA sequence: TGTGCCAGCAGTGGAGTTGTTACCCAGGGGGCAGGCACAGATACGCAGTATTTT. Its protein is CASSGVVTQGAGTDTQYF.

This clonotype was recorded at least ten times. The chain has TRBV9 and TRBJ1-3; D gene uncertain. CDR3 length: 13 residues. Trimming shortened V by 3 bases and J by 8 bases, and 12 bases separated the two germline ends. Germline V gives CDR1 SGDLS, CDR2 YYNGEE. Here the CDR3 reads CASSGETVHTIYF. The DNA of the CDR3 is TGTGCCAGCAGCGGAGAAACAGTGCACACCATATATTTT. The full variable domain, its missing parts supplied by reference TRBV9 and TRBJ1-3, is DSGVTQTPKHLITATGQRVTLRCSPRSGDLSVYWYQQSLDQGLQFLIQYYNGEERAKGNILERFSAQQFPDLHSELNLSSLELGDSALYFCASSGETVHTIYFGEGSWLTVV.

This clonotype occurred many times. In DNA, the CDR3 is TGTGCCAGCAGTATCCGGGTTGGCTACGAGCAGTACTTC. Its protein is CASSIRVGYEQYF. This rearrangement joins TRBV2 to TRBJ2-7; D is unclear. Germline V CDR1 and CDR2: SNHLY, FYNNEI. The V end lost 5 bases, the J end lost 3 bases, and 11 bases lay between the germline ends. This CDR3 has 13 amino acids.

This clonotype was seen at least ten times. The rearrangement links TRBV20-1 to TRBJ1-1; possible D gene TRBD1, 6 bases. Looked up from germline, CDR1 is DFQATT and CDR2 is SNEGSKA (reference sequence). This CDR3 contains 12 residues. Trimming cost V 6 bases and J 12 bases, with 20 bases left between them. CDR3 protein: CSAPGPTGITFF. The DNA of the CDR3 is TGCAGTGCCCCGGGGCCCACAGGGATAACTTTCTTT.

This clonotype was recorded many times. The rearrangement joins TRBV20-1 to TRBJ1-1; no reliable D call. Germline V CDR1 and CDR2: DFQATT, SNEGSKA (reference sequence). V lost 1 base, J lost 5 bases, and 8 bases lay in between. The CDR3 spans 12 residues. The CDR3 reads CSARGGVTEAFF. In DNA form, the CDR3 reads TGCAGTGCTAGAGGCGGGGTTACTGAAGCTTTCTTT.

Many counts were recorded for this clonotype. This sequence joins TRBV5-1 and TRBJ1-1, with D perhaps matching TRBD1 (6 bases). The germline V gene encodes CDR1 SGHRS and CDR2 YFSETQ. This CDR3 region has 14 residues. V dropped 0 bases and J dropped 6 bases, with 12 bases sitting between them. For the CDR3, the DNA is TGCGCCAGCAGCTTGGGGGGGGCCTCGCCTGAAGCTTTCTTT. Translation gives CASSLGGASPEAFF.

This clonotype has a count of ten or more. The J gene is TRBJ1-2, the V gene TRBV14; tentative D call: TRBD1 (5 bases). V lost 3 bases and J lost 2, with 13 bases in between. CDR1 SGHDN and CDR2 FVKESK come from the germline V gene. This CDR3 region has 15 residues. CDR3 region: CASSHPGSGNYGYTF. Here the CDR3 DNA reads TGTGCCAGCAGCCATCCAGGGTCCGGGAACTATGGCTACACCTTC.

There are many counts of this clonotype. The V gene is TRBV5-1, the J gene TRBJ2-7, with 7 nucleotides matching TRBD1. CDR1 is SGHRS, CDR2 YFSETQ, per germline. CDR3 length equals 14 residues. The junction had 7 bases not matched to a gene; V was cut back by 4 bases and J by 3 bases. The CDR3 DNA reads as TGCGCCAGCAGCCCGATGACAGGGAGCTACGAGCAGTACTTC. Translation gives CASSPMTGSYEQYF.

In its sample, this clonotype was seen many times. The chain recombines TRBV5-6 with TRBJ2-5; no definite D call. Germline V gene sequence: CDR1 SGHDT, CDR2 YYEEEE. CDR3 length: 13 amino acids. V shed 0 bases and J shed 7 bases, with 10 bases lying between them. The CDR3 here is CASSLDQPGTQYF. CDR3 in DNA: TGTGCCAGCAGCTTGGATCAGCCAGGGACCCAGTACTTC.

This clonotype has at least ten counts. The V and J genes are TRBV20-1 and TRBJ1-6; 10 positions agree with TRBD1. The ends lost 1 base at V and 4 bases at J; junction bases unmatched: 13. The CDR3 runs 19 residues. Germline lookup yields CDR1 DFQATT and CDR2 SNEGSKA (reference sequence). The CDR3 nucleotides are TGCAGTGCTAGAGCCCCCGGGACAGGGGCCGATTTTTATAATTCACCCCTCCACTTT. Translated, it gives CSARAPGTGADFYNSPLHF.

The sample holds many counts of this clonotype. The rearrangement joins TRBV7-8 to TRBJ2-2; D gene uncertain. The CDR3 runs 17 residues. Germline-derived CDR1 and CDR2 are SGHVS and FQNEAQ. V was trimmed by 1 base and J by 1 base, leaving 13 bases between them. The CDR3 here is CASSLVSLGLNTGELFF. CDR3 bases: TGTGCCAGCAGCTTAGTTAGTCTGGGCCTGAACACCGGGGAGCTGTTTTTT.

In its sample, this clonotype was seen many times. The chain is built from TRBV18 and TRBJ2-1, with TRBD2 identical over 11 bases. This CDR3 spans 16 amino acids. The V gene's germline CDR1 is KGHSH and CDR2 LQKENI. Trimming at V came to 6 bases and at J to 7 bases, leaving 11 bases not matched to a gene. CDR3 amino acids: CASSTNALAGVNEQFF. CDR3 nucleotide sequence: TGTGCCAGCTCCACCAATGCACTAGCGGGGGTAAATGAGCAGTTCTTC.

Note on this clonotype: One base away lies a much larger clone, so this may be a sequencing read error. CDR3 loop: CARSLTVLNTEAFF. The CDR3 nucleotides read TGTGCCAGAAGCTTGACGGTCCTCAACACTGAAGCTTTCTTT. The chain uses TRBV5-3 and TRBJ1-1; the D is unclear. TRBV5-3 is marked as an open reading frame, function uncertain. V lost 1 base and J 2 bases, leaving 9 bases between the germline ends. The CDR3 runs 14 residues.

This clonotype came up many times. This chain joins TRBV27 and TRBJ1-5, with D unclear. The CDR3 is made up of 14 amino acids. With 6 bases removed from V and 7 bases from J, the gap between germline ends came to 16 bases. Germline values: CDR1 MNHEY, CDR2 SMNVEV (reference sequence). In DNA form, the CDR3 reads TGTGCCAGCAGCCGCCGGGTAGGGAGCCAGCCCCAGCATTTT. Translated, it gives CASSRRVGSQPQHF.

This clonotype was observed many times. The chain uses TRBV5-1 and TRBJ2-7, with 8 positions matching TRBD1. V lost 4 bases, J lost 4 bases, and 10 bases stayed unmatched. The germline gives CDR1 SGHRS, CDR2 YFSETQ. This CDR3 comprises 15 residues. The CDR3 nucleotides read TGCGCCAGCAGCCCGGGCGGGGACAGGCCTTACGAGCAGTACTTC. Amino acids: CASSPGGDRPYEQYF.

This clonotype occurred many times. The chain joins TRBV5-1 to TRBJ2-7; D is unresolved. Deletions cut 0 bases from V and 0 bases from J, with 10 bases between. CDR1 is SGHRS, CDR2 YFSETQ, per germline. The CDR3 extends over 15 amino acids. The CDR3: CASSLGRRSSYEQYF. The CDR3 nucleotides are TGCGCCAGCAGCTTGGGCAGGCGAAGCTCCTACGAGCAGTACTTC.

A few counts support this clonotype. The chain has TRBV12-3 or TRBV12-4 and TRBJ1-5, with 9 bases that match TRBD1. This CDR3 spans 14 amino acids. Trimming at V came to 6 bases and at J to 7 bases, leaving 7 bases not matched to a gene. The CDR3 loop reads CASSQTGGGQPQHF. DNA of the CDR3: TGTGCCAGCAGCCAGACAGGGGGAGGACAGCCCCAGCATTTT.

This chain uses TRBV19 with TRBJ2-2; 8 bases match TRBD1. Germline trimming cut 8 bases from V and 0 bases from J; bases unmatched to any gene: 5. From germline, CDR1 is LNHDA and CDR2 SQIVND (reference sequence). CDR3 length: 15 amino acids. The CDR3 sequence: CASRLDRANTGELFF. The CDR3 DNA follows: TGTGCCAGTCGTTTGGACAGGGCGAACACCGGGGAGCTGTTTTTT.

This clonotype occurred many times. The chain is built from TRBV21-1 and TRBJ2-4; the D call in the table, TRBD1, was not verified against the DNA. TRBV21-1 corresponds to a pseudogene. This CDR3 spans 15 amino acids. CDR3 coding DNA: TGTGCCAGCAGCAAAAGGGCCGCCGGGACAAACATTCAGTACTTC. This codes for CASSKRAAGTNIQYF.